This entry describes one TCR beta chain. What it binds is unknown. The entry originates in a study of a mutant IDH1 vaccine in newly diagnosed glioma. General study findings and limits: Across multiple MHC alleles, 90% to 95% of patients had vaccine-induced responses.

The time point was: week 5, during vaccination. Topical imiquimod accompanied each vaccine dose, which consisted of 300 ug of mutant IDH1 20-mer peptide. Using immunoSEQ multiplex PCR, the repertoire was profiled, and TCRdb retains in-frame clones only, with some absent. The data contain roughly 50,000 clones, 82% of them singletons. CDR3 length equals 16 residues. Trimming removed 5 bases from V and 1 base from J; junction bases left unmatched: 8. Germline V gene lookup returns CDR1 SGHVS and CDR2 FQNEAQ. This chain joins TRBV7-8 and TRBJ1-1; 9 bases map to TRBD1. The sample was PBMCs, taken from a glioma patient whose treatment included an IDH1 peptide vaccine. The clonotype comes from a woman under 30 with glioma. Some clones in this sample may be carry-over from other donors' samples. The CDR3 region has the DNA TGTGCCAGCAGCAACTACGGACAGGGGCCGAACACTGAAGCTTTCTTT. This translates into CASSNYGQGPNTEAFF.